The 2 T cell receptor beta chains below were found in one sample sequenced in a study of T cell clusters in autoimmune cytopenias. Roughly 40,000 genome equivalents of blood DNA were amplified for TRB. TRB rearrangements were amplified by touch-down multiplex PCR with mixed TRB-A/B primers. Each CDR3 protein gets one entry in TCRdb, which reprocessed the multiplex PCR reads and gives no DNA. Its clone listing holds fewer than 3,000 distinct CDR3 sequences. The same data also contributed to another study, on T cell repertoires in aging, cancer and after chemotherapy.

The sequenced sample was peripheral blood. The origin of the receptors is a human donor in good health.

Judged by frequency, this clonotype is medium-sized. The rearrangement links TRBV19 to TRBJ1-3; TCRdb's assignment of TRBD1 cannot be checked, as there is no DNA. The CDR3 sequence is 14 residues long. The V gene's germline CDR1 is LNHDA and CDR2 SQIVND (reference sequence). The chain's CDR3 is CASGTLSAGNTIYF.

This clonotype shows up as medium-sized by frequency. The gene calls are TRBV24-1 and TRBJ2-1; TCRdb's D gene call, TRBD2, goes unchecked for lack of DNA. The CDR3 extends over 14 amino acids. The germline V gene encodes CDR1 KGHDR and CDR2 SFDVKD. This chain's CDR3 is CATRPASGNNEQFF.